The subject of this entry is one T cell receptor beta chain. Its antigen is as yet unknown. This record belongs to a study of T cell responses to AZD1222 COVID-19 vaccine. Study-level findings and limits: The peak T cell response came first, and repertoires were sampled only after it. Among spike-specific TCRs, nearly half reportedly target unmutated variant regions. Two AZD1222 administrations were followed by greater Spike-specific TCR breadth and depth. Donors, mostly white British, included more females; clonal diversity was possibly underestimated.

Measured with immunoSEQ multiplex PCR; TCRdb has only the in-frame clones, and not every one. The profile shows 200,000 or so clones, over 80% of them singletons. J lost 5 bases, V lost 4 bases, and 6 bases had no gene match. Germline V gives CDR1 LNHDA, CDR2 SQIVND (reference sequence). There are 14 residues in the CDR3. This chain uses TRBV19 with TRBJ2-7, with 9 bases identical to TRBD1. The source material was peripheral blood, sampled on day 0 of MenACWY control vaccination. The clonotype originates from an adult in good health. CDR3 nucleotides: TGTGCCAGTAGTACCCGGACAGGGGTTCACGAGCAGTACTTC. Its protein is CASSTRTGVHEQYF.